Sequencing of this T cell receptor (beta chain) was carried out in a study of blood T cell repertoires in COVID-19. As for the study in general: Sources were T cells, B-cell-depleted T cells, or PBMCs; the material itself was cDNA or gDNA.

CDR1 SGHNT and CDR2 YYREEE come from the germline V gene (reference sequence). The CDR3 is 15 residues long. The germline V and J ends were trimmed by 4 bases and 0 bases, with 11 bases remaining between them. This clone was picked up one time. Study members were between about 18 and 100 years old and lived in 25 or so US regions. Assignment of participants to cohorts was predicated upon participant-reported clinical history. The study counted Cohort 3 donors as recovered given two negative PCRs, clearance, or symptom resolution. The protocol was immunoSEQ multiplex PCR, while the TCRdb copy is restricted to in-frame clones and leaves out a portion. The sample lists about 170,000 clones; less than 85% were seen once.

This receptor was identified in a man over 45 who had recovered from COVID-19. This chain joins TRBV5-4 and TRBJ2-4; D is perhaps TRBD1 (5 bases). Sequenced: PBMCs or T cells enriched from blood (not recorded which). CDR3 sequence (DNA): TGTGCCAGCAGCACGGACATCTTAGCCAAAAACATTCAGTACTTC. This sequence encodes CASSTDILAKNIQYF.